This T cell receptor (beta chain) was obtained from a study of blood T cell repertoires in COVID-19. Across the study: PBMCs, B-cell-depleted T cells, or T cells provided the cDNA or gDNA that made up the material.

Produced via immunoSEQ multiplex PCR; TCRdb's table is partial and in-frame only. Altogether some 48,000 clones are present, about 83% being singletons, with the ten largest covering roughly 14%. CDR3 length equals 14 residues. Germline V gene data show CDR1 as SGHDN and CDR2 as FVKESK. V was trimmed by 3 bases and J by 4 bases, leaving 12 bases between them. Sequencing input: peripheral blood. This receptor was obtained from a human donor in a cohort sampled during active COVID-19. This chain connects TRBV14 to TRBJ1-2; D remains unclear. CDR3 DNA sequence: TGTGCCAGCAGCCAGACTACAGTCTCCTATGGCTACACCTTC. Protein: CASSQTTVSYGYTF.